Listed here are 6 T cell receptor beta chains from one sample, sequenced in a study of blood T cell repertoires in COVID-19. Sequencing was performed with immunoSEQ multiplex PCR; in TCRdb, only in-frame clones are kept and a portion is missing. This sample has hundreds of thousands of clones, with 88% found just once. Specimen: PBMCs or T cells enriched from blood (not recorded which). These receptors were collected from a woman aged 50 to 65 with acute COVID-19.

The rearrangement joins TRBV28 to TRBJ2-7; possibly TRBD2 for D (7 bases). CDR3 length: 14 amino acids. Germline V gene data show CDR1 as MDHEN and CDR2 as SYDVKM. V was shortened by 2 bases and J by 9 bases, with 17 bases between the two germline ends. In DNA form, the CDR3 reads TGTGCCAGCAGTTTACCTCCGGGGGGCCAAGGGCAGTACTTC. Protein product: CASSLPPGGQGQYF. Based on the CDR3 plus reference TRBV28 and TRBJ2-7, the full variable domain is DVKVTQSSRYLVKRTGEKVFLECVQDMDHENMFWYRQDPGLGLRLIYFSYDVKMKEKGDIPEGYSVSREKKERFSLILESASTNQTSMYLCASSLPPGGQGQYFGPGTRLTVT.

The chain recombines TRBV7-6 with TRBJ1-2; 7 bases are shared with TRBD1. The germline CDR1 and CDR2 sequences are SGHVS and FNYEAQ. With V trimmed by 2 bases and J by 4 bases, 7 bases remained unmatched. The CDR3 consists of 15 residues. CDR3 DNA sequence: TGTGCCAGCAGCTTAACCCGGACAGGAATCTATGGCTACACCTTC. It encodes CASSLTRTGIYGYTF.

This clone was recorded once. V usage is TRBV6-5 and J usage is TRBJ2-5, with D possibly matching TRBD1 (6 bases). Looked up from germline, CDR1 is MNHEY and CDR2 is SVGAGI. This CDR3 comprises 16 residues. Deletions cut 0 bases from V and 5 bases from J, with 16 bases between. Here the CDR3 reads CASSYSWGRPGETQYF. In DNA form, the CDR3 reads TGTGCCAGCAGTTACTCGTGGGGGCGCCCCGGGGAGACCCAGTACTTC.

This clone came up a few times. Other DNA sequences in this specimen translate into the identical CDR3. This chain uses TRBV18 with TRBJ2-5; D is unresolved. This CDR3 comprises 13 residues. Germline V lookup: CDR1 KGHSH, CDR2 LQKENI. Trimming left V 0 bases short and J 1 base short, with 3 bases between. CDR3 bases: TGTGCCAGCTCACCACCCAGCCAAGAGACCCAGTACTTC. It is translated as CASSPPSQETQYF. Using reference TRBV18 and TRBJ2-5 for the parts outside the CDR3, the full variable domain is NAGVMQNPRHLVRRRGQEARLRCSPMKGHSHVYWYRQLPEEGLKFMVYLQKENIIDESGMPKERFSAEFPKEGPSILRIQQVVRGDSAAYFCASSPPSQETQYFGPGTRLLVL.

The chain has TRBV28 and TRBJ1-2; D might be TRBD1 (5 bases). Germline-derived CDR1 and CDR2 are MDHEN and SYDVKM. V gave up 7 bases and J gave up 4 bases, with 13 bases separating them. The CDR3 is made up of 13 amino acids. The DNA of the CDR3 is TGTGCCAGCAACCAGGGTTGGAGCTATGGCTACACCTTC. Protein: CASNQGWSYGYTF.

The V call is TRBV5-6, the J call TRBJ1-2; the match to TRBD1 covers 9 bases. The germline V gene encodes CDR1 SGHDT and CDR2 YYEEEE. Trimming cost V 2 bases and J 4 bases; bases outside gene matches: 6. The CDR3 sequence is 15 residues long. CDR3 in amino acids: CASSLPGQGIYGYTF. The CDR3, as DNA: TGTGCCAGCAGCTTACCGGGACAGGGAATCTATGGCTACACCTTC.